One sample yielded the 3 T cell receptor beta chains listed below, sequenced in a study of technical replicates of blood from four donors. The assay was immunoSEQ multiplex PCR, and TCRdb's table has in-frame clones only and misses some. The sample contains around 63,000 clones, 85% to 95% of which appear only once. Sample: PBMCs. The receptors originated from a human donor in good health. Some clones in this sample may be carry-over from other donors' samples.

J is TRBJ2-5 and V is TRBV7-9; 9 bases line up with TRBD1. The DNA end is more similar to TRBJ2-7, so the J call may be wrong. The germline CDR1 and CDR2 sequences are SEHNR and FQNEAQ (reference sequence). The CDR3 sequence is 14 residues long. The CDR3 nucleotides are TGTGCCAGCAGCCTCCGGGACAGGGTTGGCGAGCAGTACTTC. Protein product: CASSLRDRVGEQYF.

The chain has TRBV5-5 and TRBJ1-5; the D gene is possibly TRBD1 (6 bases). The CDR3 consists of 14 residues. The V gene lost 3 bases and the J gene lost 7 bases, with 14 bases spanning the gap. Germline loops: CDR1 SGHKS, CDR2 YYEKEE (reference sequence). The CDR3 sequence: CASSYGGAGQPQHF. DNA for the CDR3: TGTGCCAGCAGCTATGGGGGGGCAGGGCAGCCCCAGCATTTT.

The chain carries TRBV6-1 and TRBJ1-4, with 8 bases identical to TRBD1. V was pared by 2 bases and J by 12 bases, with 8 bases of the junction left unmatched. CDR1 is MNHNS and CDR2 is SASEGT in the germline V gene. The CDR3 is 14 residues long. The CDR3 DNA is TGTGCCAGCAGTGAATGGGCAGGGGGCGGTGAACTGTTTTTT. Translating it yields CASSEWAGGGELFF.